Listed below are T cell receptor beta chains from one sample, sequenced in a study of shared clonotypes between healthy human individuals. The repertoire was sequenced with immunoSEQ multiplex PCR; TCRdb's copy has only in-frame clones and lacks some. The sample contains hundreds of thousands of clones, nearly 98% of which appear only once. Sequencing was done on a sample of naive CD8+ T cells sorted from blood. These receptors came from a man between 25 and 39 years old in good health. Each CDR3 is given with its conserved first and last residue. The D gene is left open where the match is weak. Size is omitted from some rows. Given values are once, few, many or a class for expanded clones.

TRBJ1-3 | 15 | - | TRBV4-1 | - | CASSQDWGRGNTIYF | TGCGCCAGCAGCCAAGACTGGGGTCGCGGAAACACCATATATTTT
TRBJ2-7 | 12 | - | TRBV2 | - | CATQGGDYEQYF | TGTGCCACCCAGGGGGGGGACTACGAGCAGTACTTC
TRBJ1-5 | 15 | - | TRBV27 | - | CASSLEYRVNQPQHF | TGTGCCAGCAGTTTAGAATACAGGGTAAATCAGCCCCAGCATTTT
TRBJ2-2 | 16 | - | TRBV4-3 | - | CASSQEGGAGPGELFF | TGCGCCAGCAGCCAAGAAGGGGGAGCGGGTCCCGGGGAGCTGTTTTTT
TRBJ1-1 | 15 | - | TRBV18 | TRBD1 | CASSSRDSLNTEAFF | TGTGCCAGCTCATCCCGGGACAGCCTGAACACTGAAGCTTTCTTT
TRBJ2-7 | 13 | once | TRBV29-1 | - | CSANPREGYEQYF | TGCAGCGCCAACCCCAGAGAGGGATACGAGCAGTACTTC
TRBJ1-4 | 13 | - | TRBV14 | - | CASSPGGSRELFF | TGTGCCAGCAGCCCCGGGGGGAGCCGGGAACTGTTTTTT
TRBJ2-7 | 16 | - | TRBV19 | TRBD1 | CASSRQQGDRRYEQYF | TGTGCCAGTAGTAGGCAGCAGGGGGACAGGCGGTACGAGCAGTACTTC
TRBJ2-1 | 21 | once | TRBV28 | TRBD2 | CASSFLNWTSDLGISYNEQFF | TGTGCCAGCAGCTTTCTCAATTGGACTAGCGACCTTGGGATTTCCTACAATGAGCAGTTCTTC
TRBJ2-1 | 11 | once | TRBV7-6 | - | CASSSPDEQFF | TGTGCCAGCAGCTCCCCGGATGAGCAGTTCTTC
TRBJ1-1 | 15 | - | TRBV9 | - | CASSSLGVKDTEAFF | TGTGCCAGCAGCTCTCTCGGGGTAAAAGACACTGAAGCTTTCTTT
TRBJ2-3 | 14 | - | TRBV27 | TRBD1 | CASRTGTGLNTQYF | TGTGCCAGCAGGACCGGGACAGGGTTAAATACGCAGTATTTT
TRBJ2-7 | 14 | - | TRBV7-9 | TRBD1 | CASSPPGGEDEQYF | TGTGCCAGCAGCCCCCCAGGGGGCGAAGACGAGCAGTACTTC
TRBJ2-7 | 16 | once | TRBV29-1 | TRBD2 | CSVEDPSGSPSYEQYF | TGCAGCGTTGAAGATCCTAGCGGTTCTCCCTCCTACGAGCAGTACTTC
TRBJ2-3 | 14 | - | TRBV19 | - | CASSGQSYTDTQYF | TGTGCCAGTAGCGGACAGAGCTACACAGATACGCAGTATTTT
TRBJ2-7 | 12 | - | TRBV7-9 | - | CASSFSDYEQYF | TGTGCCAGCAGCTTTTCCGACTACGAGCAGTACTTC
TRBJ2-2 | 16 | - | TRBV16 | - | CASSHPTGSNTGELFF | TGTGCCAGCAGCCACCCGACAGGATCGAACACCGGGGAGCTGTTTTTT
TRBJ2-3 | 18 | - | TRBV18 | TRBD2 | CASSRTQLAGGSTDTQYF | TGTGCCAGCTCACGAACTCAACTAGCGGGAGGGAGCACAGATACGCAGTATTTT
TRBJ2-7 | 14 | once | TRBV6-5 | - | CASSYSGHSYEQYF | TGTGCCAGCAGTTACTCAGGCCACTCCTACGAGCAGTACTTC
TRBJ2-3 | 17 | - | TRBV5-1 | - | CASSLAKAGSNTDTQYF | TGCGCCAGCAGCTTGGCCAAGGCGGGATCTAACACAGATACGCAGTATTTT
TRBJ1-2 | 15 | once | TRBV7-9 | TRBD1 | CASSSLTGGGYGYTF | TGTGCCAGCAGCTCGTTGACAGGGGGCGGCTATGGCTACACCTTC
TRBJ2-7 | 17 | - | TRBV6-1 | TRBD2 | CASSDPGLAGRSYEQYF | TGTGCCAGCAGTGACCCAGGACTAGCGGGACGTTCCTACGAGCAGTACTTC
TRBJ2-5 | 14 | once | TRBV7-8 | TRBD2 | CASSRGTIQETQYF | TGTGCCAGCAGCCGCGGGACTATACAAGAGACCCAGTACTTC
TRBJ2-2 | 15 | once | TRBV5-1 | TRBD2 | CASSLSGRAVGELFF | TGCGCCAGCAGCCTTAGCGGGAGGGCCGTCGGGGAGCTGTTTTTT
TRBJ1-1 | 16 | - | TRBV7-9 | TRBD1 | CASRVDRITMNTEAFF | TGTGCCAGCAGGGTGGACAGGATTACTATGAACACTGAAGCTTTCTTT
TRBJ2-5 | 17 | - | TRBV11-1 | - | CASSTQDRDTSQETQYF | TGTGCCAGCAGCACCCAAGATCGGGACACTAGCCAAGAGACCCAGTACTTC
TRBJ1-1 | 15 | - | TRBV6-5 | - | CASSYSFSQWTEAFF | TGTGCCAGCAGTTACTCGTTTAGCCAGTGGACTGAAGCTTTCTTT
TRBJ2-2 | 15 | - | TRBV9 | TRBD2 | CASSGPGLATGELFF | TGTGCCAGCAGCGGACCGGGACTAGCGACCGGGGAGCTGTTTTTT